This paragraph covers one T cell receptor (beta chain) sequence. Using immunoSEQ multiplex PCR, the repertoire was profiled, and TCRdb retains in-frame clones only, with some absent. The table lists 70,000 or so clones, 80% of them singletons. The sample belongs to a study of T cell responses to AZD1222 COVID-19 vaccine. The sample was peripheral blood, taken on day 0 of AZD1222 vaccination. The source of this sequence is an adult in good health.

CDR3 DNA: TGTGCCAGCAGCTCAGGACAGGATAACTATGGCTACACCTTC. It codes for CASSSGQDNYGYTF. This sequence joins TRBV5-4 and TRBJ1-2; 7 bases match TRBD1. CDR3 size: 14 residues. Germline V lookup: CDR1 SGHNT, CDR2 YYREEE (reference sequence). V lost 3 bases to trimming and J lost 1 base; unmatched junction nucleotides: 3. Supplemented by reference TRBV5-4 and TRBJ1-2, the full variable domain reads ETGVTQSPTHLIKTRGQQVTLRCSSQSGHNTVSWYQQALGQGPQFIFQYYREEENGRGNFPPRFSGLQFPNYSSELNVNALELDDSALYLCASSSGQDNYGYTFGSGTRLTVV.